This T cell receptor beta chain was identified in a study of T-cell reconstitution after alpha-beta-depleted transplantation in children. Trimming shortened V by 0 bases and J by 2 bases, and 17 bases separated the two germline ends. Germline loops: CDR1 DFQATT, CDR2 SNEGSKA (reference sequence). The CDR3 spans 16 residues. Construction of the TCRbeta library involved unique molecular identifiers. TCRdb re-derived calls from the PCR reads in MiXCR, one entry per CDR3 protein. The profile shows around 450,000 distinct CDR3 sequences, roughly two fifths of them singletons. The TCR was taken from a girl aged 2 to 9 with aplastic anemia, due to receive a stem cell transplant. This material consisted of PBMCs, taken before TCRalphabeta/CD19-depleted stem cell transplant. This rearrangement joins TRBV20-1 to TRBJ2-7; D remains ambiguous. The CDR3 DNA sequence: TGCAGTGCTAGAGACCCGGGCCCCACGACCCCCTACGAGCAGTACTTC. This gives the protein CSARDPGPTTPYEQYF.